In this sample, the clone carrying this TCR beta chain turned up many times. Template switching introduced a universal primer site, and the cDNA bore unique molecular identifiers. TCRdb re-derived calls from the 5' RACE reads in MiXCR, one entry per CDR3 protein. The sample has hundreds of thousands of distinct CDR3 sequences; less than 9.5% are singletons. This sample was taken from a study of identical twins. The CDR3 extends over 15 amino acids. Germline-derived CDR1 and CDR2 are SGHVS and FQNEAQ. The V and J ends lost 6 bases and 5 bases, in that order; junction bases with no gene match: 10. The rearrangement uses TRBV7-8 and TRBJ2-1, with 7 nucleotides matching TRBD1. The sequence was obtained from a young woman in good health. Sequencing used memory (CD45RO+) T cells sorted from blood. CDR3 in DNA: TGTGCCAGCAGACGATATCCCGGGACAGACAATGAGCAGTTCTTC. Amino acid sequence: CASRRYPGTDNEQFF.